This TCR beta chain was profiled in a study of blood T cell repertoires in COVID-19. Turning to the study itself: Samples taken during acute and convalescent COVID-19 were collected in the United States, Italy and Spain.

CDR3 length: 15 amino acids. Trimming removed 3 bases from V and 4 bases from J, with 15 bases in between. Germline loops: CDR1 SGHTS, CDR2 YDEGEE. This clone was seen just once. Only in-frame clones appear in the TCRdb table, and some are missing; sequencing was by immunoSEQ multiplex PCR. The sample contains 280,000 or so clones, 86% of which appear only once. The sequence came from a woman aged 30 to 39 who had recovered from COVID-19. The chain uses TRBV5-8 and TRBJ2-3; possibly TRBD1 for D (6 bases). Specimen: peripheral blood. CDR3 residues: CASSSRTARADTQYF. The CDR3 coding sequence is TGTGCCAGCAGCTCTAGGACAGCCCGGGCAGATACGCAGTATTTT. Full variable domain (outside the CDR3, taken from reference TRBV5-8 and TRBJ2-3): EAGVTQSPTHLIKTRGQQATLRCSPISGHTSVYWYQQALGLGLQFLLWYDEGEERNRGNFPPRFSGRQFPNYSSELNVNALELEDSALYLCASSSRTARADTQYFGPGTRLTVL.